The clone carrying this T cell receptor (beta chain) was found many times. Trimming took off 0 bases at V and 2 bases at J, with 7 bases between the two ends. From germline, CDR1 is LNHNV and CDR2 YYDKDF (reference sequence). The length of the CDR3 is 14 residues. The data belong to a study of T cells in Graves' hyperthyroidism and ophthalmopathy. The CDR3 regions of TCR beta were amplified from RNA transcripts. The HTBI primer set drove a first-round RT-PCR of the TCR CDR3. TCRdb re-called the multiplex PCR reads with MiXCR, one entry per CDR3 protein. This repertoire shows under 350,000 distinct CDR3 sequences, about 13% found once; its top ten account for approximately 35%. It was uncontrolled infection, other autoimmune disease, pregnancy or lactation that excluded patients. Clinical symptoms, serum thyroxine and TRAb, thyroid ultrasound and orbital computed tomography were used for the diagnoses.

Sample: blood. This chain connects TRBV15 to TRBJ2-5; no clear D. The sequence was collected from a woman in her 40s with Graves' ophthalmopathy. CDR3 coding DNA: TGTGCCACCAGCAGAGAATACAGTCAAGAGACCCAGTACTTC. This translates into CATSREYSQETQYF.